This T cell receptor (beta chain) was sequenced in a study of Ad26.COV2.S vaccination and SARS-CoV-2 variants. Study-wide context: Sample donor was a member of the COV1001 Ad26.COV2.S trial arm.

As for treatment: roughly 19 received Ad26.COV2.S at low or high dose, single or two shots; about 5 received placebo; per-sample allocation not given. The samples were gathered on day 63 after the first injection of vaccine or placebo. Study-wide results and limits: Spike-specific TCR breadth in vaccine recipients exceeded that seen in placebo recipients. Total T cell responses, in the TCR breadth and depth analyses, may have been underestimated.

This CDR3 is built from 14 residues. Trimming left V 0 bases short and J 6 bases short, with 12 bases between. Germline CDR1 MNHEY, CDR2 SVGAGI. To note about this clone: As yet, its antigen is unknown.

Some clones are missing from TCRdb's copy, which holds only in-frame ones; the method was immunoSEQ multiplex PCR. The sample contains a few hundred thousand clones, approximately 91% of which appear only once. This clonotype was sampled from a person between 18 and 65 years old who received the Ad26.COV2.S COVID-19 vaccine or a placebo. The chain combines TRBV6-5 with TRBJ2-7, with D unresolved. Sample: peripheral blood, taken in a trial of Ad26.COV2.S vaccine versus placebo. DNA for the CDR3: TGTGCCAGCAGTTACTCGATAGGAGATGGCGAGCAGTACTTC. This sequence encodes CASSYSIGDGEQYF.